This entry describes one T cell receptor beta chain. This entry comes from a study of OX40 agonist ivuxolimab in advanced cancers. Study summary: Those enrolled were approximately 87% male, with a mean age of about 60 years and ages from roughly 20 to 90. The eligibility criteria allowed prior anti-PD-1, anti-PD-L1 or anti-CTLA-4 therapy, and about 40% had some.

The CDR3 runs to 13 residues. Trimming took off 10 bases at V and 3 bases at J, with 13 bases between the two ends. CDR1 and CDR2 from the germline V gene are SGHAT and FQNNGV. Profiling relied on immunoSEQ multiplex PCR, and the TCRdb table lists in-frame clones only, not all of them. Of over 25,000 clones detected, roughly 80% appear once; the ten largest clones hold about 29%. The chain carries TRBV11-2 and TRBJ2-4, with no clear D. The origin of this receptor is an adult with an advanced solid tumor such as melanoma, head and neck, liver or kidney cancer. The specimen was CD4+ or CD8+ T cells sorted from blood, collected in a trial of the OX40 agonist ivuxolimab. Here the CDR3 DNA reads TGTGCCATCCTACCAATGAACAAAAACATTCAGTACTTC. Its translation: CAILPMNKNIQYF. Supplemented by reference TRBV11-2 and TRBJ2-4, the full variable domain reads EAGVAQSPRYKIIEKRQSVAFWCNPISGHATLYWYQQILGQGPKLLIQFQNNGVVDDSQLPKDRFSAERLKGVDSTLKIQPAKLEDSAVYLCAILPMNKNIQYFGAGTRLSVL.